This is a list of T cell receptor beta chains from one sample in a study of regulatory T cells in long-lasting Graves disease. From the multiplex PCR reads, TCRdb called clonotypes with MiXCR, one entry per CDR3 protein. The sample has fewer than 550,000 distinct CDR3 sequences; 20% to 25% are singletons. Sequenced here: peripheral blood mononuclear cells (PBMCs), sampled when the disease was refractory, from a patient treated with antithyroid drugs. The receptors here all came from a female donor with Graves disease. Each CDR3 is given with its conserved first and last residue. Size is omitted from some rows. Given values are once, few, many or a class for expanded clones.

v_gene	abundance	j_gene	CDR3aa
TRBV7-8	many	TRBJ1-5	CASSSDGQNQPQHF
TRBV30	-	TRBJ2-5	CAWSVGLAGGETQYF
TRBV20-1	many	TRBJ1-1	CSAREGGNTEAFF
TRBV28	many	TRBJ1-1	CVAGLTWNTEAFF
TRBV24-1	many	TRBJ2-2	CATSDPGTGRSAGELFF
TRBV19	-	TRBJ1-1	CASSWGGVNTEAFF
TRBV7-8	few	TRBJ1-5	CASSLEGYNQPQHF
TRBV12-3/TRBV12-4	many	TRBJ2-1	CASSFQNGAGEQFF
TRBV27	many	TRBJ2-6	CASSLSVSGANVLTF
TRBV12-3/TRBV12-4	many	TRBJ1-6	CASSLGDGAPLHF
TRBV28	many	TRBJ1-5	CASSSRTGVGGQPQHF
TRBV6-2/TRBV6-3	many	TRBJ2-7	CASSSLGTSGIWTYEQYF
TRBV6-1	many	TRBJ2-5	CASASTQETQYF
TRBV28	-	TRBJ1-1	CARRQGNPNTEAFF
TRBV12-3/TRBV12-4	-	TRBJ2-7	CASSLVNRGPQYF
TRBV12-3/TRBV12-4	many	TRBJ1-5	CASSFSGGQPQHF
TRBV15	many	TRBJ2-5	CATSRTSRRQETQYF
TRBV11-2	once	TRBJ2-1	CASSLETSEDEQFF
TRBV7-8	many	TRBJ2-5	CASSPLKGYQETQYF
TRBV28	many	TRBJ1-3	CASSSIRAASGNTIYF
TRBV9	-	TRBJ1-2	CASSVALGTGYGYTF
TRBV7-9	-	TRBJ2-1	CASSFREWSLGEQFF
TRBV6-4	few	TRBJ1-5	CASRGMVSNGQPQHF
TRBV20-1	-	TRBJ2-7	CSARDSERGGYGQYF
TRBV30	-	TRBJ2-5	CAWTASGGETQYF
TRBV7-2	-	TRBJ2-1	CASGRWASEYNEQFF
TRBV20-1	-	TRBJ1-6	CSARDVRGGSNSPLHF
TRBV6-1	-	TRBJ1-1	CASTQSSNTEAFF
TRBV12-3/TRBV12-4	-	TRBJ2-7	CASSPHPGLAGNEQYF
TRBV12-3/TRBV12-4	many	TRBJ2-7	CASSLSAGGGEQYF
TRBV5-8	-	TRBJ1-2	CASSLDRTPYGYTF
TRBV3-1	few	TRBJ2-7	CASSQEGRHSYEQYF
TRBV3-1	-	TRBJ2-3	CASSQPWTSGTDTQYF
TRBV19	many	TRBJ1-5	CASSIYGWDQPQHF
TRBV20-1	many	TRBJ2-5	CSARDYAGDVQETQYF
TRBV5-1	-	TRBJ1-6	CASSPGGGGSPLHF
TRBV28	many	TRBJ1-6	CASSPGQVNSPLHF
TRBV20-1	many	TRBJ1-2	CSARASIVGGYTF
TRBV18	-	TRBJ1-1	CASSPLENTEASF
TRBV19	-	TRBJ1-5	CASSTLEGSQPQHF
TRBV6-1	many	TRBJ2-6	CASSVARGHGANVLTF
TRBV28	-	TRBJ1-2	CTSSSWGGGWYGYTF
TRBV24-1	-	TRBJ2-1	CATSRPGQLNEQFF
TRBV6-2/TRBV6-3	-	TRBJ1-1	CASSFIRASTGTEAFF
TRBV6-2/TRBV6-3	-	TRBJ2-4	CASSPKSSGEGYF
TRBV6-4	-	TRBJ1-3	CASRMQVGNTIYF
TRBV19	few	TRBJ2-4	CASRDPFIQYF